This passage covers 28 T cell receptor beta chains from one sample sequenced in a study of somatic mutations in cytotoxic T cells in rheumatoid arthritis. Here immunoSEQ multiplex PCR was the method, and the copy in TCRdb shows in-frame clones only, minus some. The sample has about 7,000 clones; about three fifths are singletons. Sequencing was done on a sample of CD8+ T cells sorted from blood. The receptor set was obtained from a woman in her thirties or forties in good health.

V usage is TRBV25-1 and J usage is TRBJ1-4; D may be TRBD1 (6 bases). Trimming removed 1 base at V and 3 bases at J, with 9 bases between. This CDR3 region has 15 residues. Germline assignment: CDR1 MGHDK and CDR2 SYGVNS. The CDR3 region is CASSESGAANEKLFF. The CDR3 region has the DNA TGTGCCAGCAGTGAATCAGGGGCGGCTAATGAAAAACTGTTTTTT.

A few counts support this clone. The gene calls are TRBV21-1 and TRBJ2-7; TRBD1, the table's D call, lacks a check against the DNA. TRBV21-1 counts as a pseudogene. The CDR3 is 17 residues long. CDR3 loop: CASSKEMTGQGDHEQYF. The DNA for the CDR3 is TGTGCCAGCAGCAAAGAGATGACGGGACAGGGGGACCACGAGCAGTACTTC.

The chain recombines TRBV9 with TRBJ1-3; D gene unclear. Per the germline V gene, CDR1 is SGDLS and CDR2 is YYNGEE. V lost 0 bases, J lost 4 bases, and 5 bases lay in between. There are 13 residues in the CDR3. The CDR3 spells CASSVETGNTIYF. The CDR3, as DNA: TGTGCCAGCAGCGTAGAGACGGGAAACACCATATATTTT. The whole variable domain, filled in from reference TRBV9 and TRBJ1-3, reads DSGVTQTPKHLITATGQRVTLRCSPRSGDLSVYWYQQSLDQGLQFLIQYYNGEERAKGNILERFSAQQFPDLHSELNLSSLELGDSALYFCASSVETGNTIYFGEGSWLTVV.

In regard to this clone: At one end, the junction sequence differs from germline, possibly due to a read error. The J gene is TRBJ2-7, the V gene TRBV4-1, with 8 bases lining up with TRBD2. Germline CDR1 is MGHRA and CDR2 is YSYEKL. The CDR3 has 11 amino acids. The CDR3 is CASSQGGLAFF. The CDR3 region has the DNA TGCGCCAGCAGCCAGGGCGGACTAGCCTTCTTC.

The genes are TRBV9 and TRBJ2-3; perhaps D is TRBD1 or TRBD2 (6 bases each). Trimming removed 4 bases at V and 3 bases at J, with 15 bases between. CDR3 length equals 15 residues. Germline values: CDR1 SGDLS, CDR2 YYNGEE. CDR3 sequence (DNA): TGTGCCAGCAGCCGTTATGGCGGGACAACAGATACGCAGTATTTT. Translated, it gives CASSRYGGTTDTQYF.

The V call is TRBV6-5, the J call TRBJ2-1, with D perhaps being TRBD1 or TRBD2 (5 bases each). Trimming stripped 6 bases from V and 8 bases from J, with 11 bases between. The CDR3 totals 12 residues. CDR1 is MNHEY and CDR2 is SVGAGI in the germline V gene. The CDR3 protein is CASRLGVHEQFF. The CDR3 bases are TGTGCCAGCAGACTAGGGGTACATGAGCAGTTCTTC.

This clone was counted only a few times. The sample has other DNA sequences that encode this CDR3 too. The chain links TRBV28 to TRBJ1-5; D perhaps matches TRBD1 (6 bases). V was trimmed by 2 bases and J by 6 bases, leaving 14 bases between them. This CDR3 is built from 15 residues. CDR1 and CDR2 (germline): MDHEN, SYDVKM. CDR3 residues: CASSLGQGFRQPQHF. In nucleotides, the CDR3 is TGTGCCAGCAGTTTAGGGCAGGGGTTTCGTCAGCCCCAGCATTTT.

The V call is TRBV28, the J call TRBJ1-2; 7 bases line up with TRBD1. Trimming took 5 bases from V and 2 from J; bases not matched to a gene: 2. This CDR3 has 13 amino acids. Per the germline V gene, CDR1 is MDHEN and CDR2 is SYDVKM. The CDR3 DNA is TGTGCCAGCAGTCCAGGGGGAAACTATGGCTACACCTTC. Translated: CASSPGGNYGYTF.

The chain links TRBV7-6 to TRBJ2-5; maybe TRBD1 (6 bases). Germline CDR1 SGHVS, CDR2 FNYEAQ. With 5 bases removed from V and 2 bases from J, the gap between germline ends came to 15 bases. The CDR3 sequence is 15 residues long. The CDR3 sequence: CASSERQDQQETQYF. CDR3 coding DNA: TGTGCCAGCAGCGAAAGACAGGACCAACAAGAGACCCAGTACTTC.

On this clone: One end of the junction varies from germline; a read error may be responsible. V and J are TRBV4-1 and TRBJ1-2, with 7 bases that match TRBD1. CDR3 length: 16 amino acids. Per germline, CDR1 MGHRA and CDR2 YSYEKL. CDR3 sequence reads: CASRQEEWDSYYGYTF. CDR3 nucleotides: TGCGCCAGCAGGCAAGAAGAATGGGACAGCTACTATGGCTACACCTTC.

The chain is built from TRBV28 and TRBJ1-4; unclear D gene. This CDR3 spans 19 amino acids. Germline assignment: CDR1 MDHEN and CDR2 SYDVKM. V lost 3 bases to trimming and J lost 5 bases, with 25 bases between them. The CDR3 nucleotides are TGTGCCAGCAGTTTTTTGATTCGGGCTACCCAAGAAGGGAATGAAAAACTGTTTTTT. Translating it yields CASSFLIRATQEGNEKLFF.

This clone was counted only a few times. J is TRBJ2-4 and V is TRBV23-1; D is undetermined. TRBV23-1 is flagged as an ORF with uncertain function. The CDR3 totals 15 residues. V dropped 2 bases and J dropped 0 bases, with 8 bases sitting between them. As DNA, the CDR3 is TGCGCCAGCAGTCAACCCAGCCTAGCCAAAAACATTCAGTACTTC. Its translation: CASSQPSLAKNIQYF.

In this sample, this clone turned up a few times. The V and J genes are TRBV27 and TRBJ2-7, with D possibly TRBD1 on 5 matching bases. In germline, CDR1 is MNHEY, CDR2 SMNVEV (reference sequence). The V end was cut by 0 bases, the J end by 7 bases, with 13 bases between. The CDR3 sequence is 14 residues long. The CDR3 DNA sequence: TGTGCCAGCAGTTTATCGGGGCCGTTCGGGGAGCAGTACTTC. It specifies CASSLSGPFGEQYF.

This chain connects TRBV28 to TRBJ2-5; no definite D call. The J call may not be correct, given that the DNA end is closer to TRBJ2-7. The CDR3 covers 14 residues. The germline CDR1 and CDR2 sequences are MDHEN and SYDVKM. The chain's CDR3 is CASRDLKSSYEQYF. Written as DNA, the CDR3 is TGTGCCAGCAGGGACCTGAAAAGCTCCTACGAGCAGTACTTC.

This clone was counted a few times. CDR3 DNA sequence: TGCAGCGTTGACAAGGGGAGGGCCACTAACAATGAGCAGTTCTTC. This sequence encodes CSVDKGRATNNEQFF. The chain links TRBV29-1 to TRBJ2-1; the match to TRBD2 covers 7 bases. The CDR3 totals 15 residues. Trimming took 3 bases from V and 5 from J; bases not matched to a gene: 10. CDR1 is SQVTM and CDR2 is ANQGSEA in the germline V gene.

This clone has just a few counts. The chain has TRBV27 and TRBJ2-7, with 7 bases aligning to TRBD1. Trimming took 3 bases from V and 4 from J; bases not matched to a gene: 6. This CDR3 has 14 amino acids. CDR1 MNHEY and CDR2 SMNVEV come from the germline V gene (reference sequence). The CDR3 DNA reads TGTGCCAGCAGTTTTGGGGACAGCCGTTACGAGCAGTACTTC. This encodes CASSFGDSRYEQYF.

The V call is TRBV11-1, the J call TRBJ1-1, with D possibly matching TRBD1 (5 bases). Looked up from germline, CDR1 is SGHAT and CDR2 is FQDESV (reference sequence). The V and J ends lost 1 base and 3 bases respectively, with 6 bases between them. The CDR3 consists of 13 residues. Here the CDR3 DNA reads TGTGCCAGCAGCTTAGGACAGTACACTGAAGCTTTCTTT. It is translated as CASSLGQYTEAFF.

This clone was seen only once. CDR3 protein: CASSQDWGQGGEKLFF. DNA of the CDR3: TGTGCCAGCAGCCAAGATTGGGGCCAGGGGGGTGAAAAACTGTTTTTT. The V and J genes are TRBV4-2 and TRBJ1-4, with 7 bases fitting TRBD1. Germline V CDR1 and CDR2: LGHNA, YNFKEQ. The CDR3 loop spans 16 amino acids. V shed 0 bases, J shed 7 bases, and the junction held 8 bases outside the gene matches.

The chain carries TRBV27 and TRBJ1-5; D ambiguous. Germline V lookup: CDR1 MNHEY, CDR2 SMNVEV (reference sequence). This CDR3 region has 15 residues. Trimming took off 1 base at V and 4 bases at J, with 11 bases between the two ends. CDR3: CASSLLSGRNQPQHF. In DNA, the CDR3 is TGTGCCAGCAGTTTATTGTCGGGTAGAAATCAGCCCCAGCATTTT.

The chain combines TRBV7-8 with TRBJ2-2; the match to TRBD1 covers 9 bases. This CDR3 is built from 16 residues. Looked up from germline, CDR1 is SGHVS and CDR2 is FQNEAQ. V dropped 2 bases and J dropped 3; count of bases not matched to a gene: 4. The CDR3, as DNA: TGTGCCAGCAGCTTATTGGGGACAGGGTACACCGGGGAGCTGTTTTTT. Translating it yields CASSLLGTGYTGELFF.

The J gene is TRBJ2-7, the V gene TRBV11-2; possible D gene TRBD2, 6 bases. Germline CDR1 reads SGHAT; CDR2 reads FQNNGV. This CDR3 spans 13 amino acids. Trimming removed 1 base from V and 7 bases from J, with 11 bases in between. CDR3 bases: TGTGCCAGCAGCTTAGTTGGAGGGGCAGAGCAGTACTTC. Protein product: CASSLVGGAEQYF.

The chain employs TRBV5-6 and TRBJ2-7; 7 nucleotides align to TRBD1. Per the germline V gene, CDR1 is SGHDT and CDR2 is YYEEEE. The V segment lost 1 base and the J segment 3 bases; nucleotides outside the gene matches: 7. This CDR3 is built from 15 residues. The CDR3: CASSLSGQVYYEQYF. CDR3 bases: TGTGCCAGCAGCTTGTCCGGACAGGTCTACTACGAGCAGTACTTC.

By its share, this clone is medium-sized. The chain is built from TRBV5-6 and TRBJ1-5, with D possibly being TRBD1 (6 bases). Germline V gene lookup returns CDR1 SGHDT and CDR2 YYEEEE. The CDR3 consists of 14 residues. V was trimmed by 5 bases and J by 5 bases, leaving 14 bases between them. CDR3 in amino acids: CASSLPGAHQPQHF. CDR3 nucleotide sequence: TGTGCCAGCAGTCTTCCAGGGGCTCATCAGCCCCAGCATTTT.

The chain recombines TRBV28 with TRBJ2-1; D tentatively reads TRBD1 or TRBD2 (5 bases each). CDR1 MDHEN and CDR2 SYDVKM come from the germline V gene. V lost 2 bases and J 6 bases, leaving 8 bases between the germline ends. The CDR3 totals 13 residues. CDR3 nucleotides: TGTGCCAGCAGTTTAACAGGAGGCAATGAGCAGTTCTTC. Amino acid sequence: CASSLTGGNEQFF.

The V call is TRBV7-9, the J call TRBJ2-1; 11 bases align to TRBD2. CDR3 length: 16 residues. Trimming cost V 4 bases and J 5 bases; bases outside gene matches: 7. Per germline, CDR1 SEHNR and CDR2 FQNEAQ (reference sequence). CDR3: CASSSAGTSGNNEQFF. The CDR3 region has the DNA TGTGCCAGCAGCTCAGCCGGGACTAGCGGAAACAATGAGCAGTTCTTC.

This clone has a handful of counts. The rearrangement links TRBV6-4 to TRBJ2-1; 7 bases fit TRBD2. Per the germline V gene, CDR1 is MRHNA and CDR2 is SNTAGT. The junction had 7 bases not matched to a gene; V was cut back by 2 bases and J by 6 bases. This CDR3 has 15 amino acids. The CDR3 region is CASSDGKRDFNEQFF. The CDR3 DNA reads as TGTGCCAGCAGTGACGGGAAGCGGGACTTCAATGAGCAGTTCTTC.

This clone was seen a few times. The chain uses TRBV7-6 and TRBJ1-1; perhaps TRBD1 as D (5 bases). The germline V gene encodes CDR1 SGHVS and CDR2 FNYEAQ. The CDR3 loop spans 15 amino acids. Trimming cost V 1 base and J 0 bases, with 9 bases left between them. CDR3 protein: CASSLGDRMNTEAFF. The CDR3 DNA reads as TGTGCCAGCAGCTTAGGGGACCGAATGAACACTGAAGCTTTCTTT.

This chain links TRBV30 with TRBJ2-5; D unresolved. The J call could be wrong; TRBJ2-7 is a better fit for the DNA end. This CDR3 is 11 amino acids long. CDR1 and CDR2 (germline): GTSNPN, SVGIG (reference sequence). Here the CDR3 reads CAWSRGYEQYF. The CDR3 DNA reads TGTGCCTGGAGTAGAGGTTACGAGCAGTACTTC.